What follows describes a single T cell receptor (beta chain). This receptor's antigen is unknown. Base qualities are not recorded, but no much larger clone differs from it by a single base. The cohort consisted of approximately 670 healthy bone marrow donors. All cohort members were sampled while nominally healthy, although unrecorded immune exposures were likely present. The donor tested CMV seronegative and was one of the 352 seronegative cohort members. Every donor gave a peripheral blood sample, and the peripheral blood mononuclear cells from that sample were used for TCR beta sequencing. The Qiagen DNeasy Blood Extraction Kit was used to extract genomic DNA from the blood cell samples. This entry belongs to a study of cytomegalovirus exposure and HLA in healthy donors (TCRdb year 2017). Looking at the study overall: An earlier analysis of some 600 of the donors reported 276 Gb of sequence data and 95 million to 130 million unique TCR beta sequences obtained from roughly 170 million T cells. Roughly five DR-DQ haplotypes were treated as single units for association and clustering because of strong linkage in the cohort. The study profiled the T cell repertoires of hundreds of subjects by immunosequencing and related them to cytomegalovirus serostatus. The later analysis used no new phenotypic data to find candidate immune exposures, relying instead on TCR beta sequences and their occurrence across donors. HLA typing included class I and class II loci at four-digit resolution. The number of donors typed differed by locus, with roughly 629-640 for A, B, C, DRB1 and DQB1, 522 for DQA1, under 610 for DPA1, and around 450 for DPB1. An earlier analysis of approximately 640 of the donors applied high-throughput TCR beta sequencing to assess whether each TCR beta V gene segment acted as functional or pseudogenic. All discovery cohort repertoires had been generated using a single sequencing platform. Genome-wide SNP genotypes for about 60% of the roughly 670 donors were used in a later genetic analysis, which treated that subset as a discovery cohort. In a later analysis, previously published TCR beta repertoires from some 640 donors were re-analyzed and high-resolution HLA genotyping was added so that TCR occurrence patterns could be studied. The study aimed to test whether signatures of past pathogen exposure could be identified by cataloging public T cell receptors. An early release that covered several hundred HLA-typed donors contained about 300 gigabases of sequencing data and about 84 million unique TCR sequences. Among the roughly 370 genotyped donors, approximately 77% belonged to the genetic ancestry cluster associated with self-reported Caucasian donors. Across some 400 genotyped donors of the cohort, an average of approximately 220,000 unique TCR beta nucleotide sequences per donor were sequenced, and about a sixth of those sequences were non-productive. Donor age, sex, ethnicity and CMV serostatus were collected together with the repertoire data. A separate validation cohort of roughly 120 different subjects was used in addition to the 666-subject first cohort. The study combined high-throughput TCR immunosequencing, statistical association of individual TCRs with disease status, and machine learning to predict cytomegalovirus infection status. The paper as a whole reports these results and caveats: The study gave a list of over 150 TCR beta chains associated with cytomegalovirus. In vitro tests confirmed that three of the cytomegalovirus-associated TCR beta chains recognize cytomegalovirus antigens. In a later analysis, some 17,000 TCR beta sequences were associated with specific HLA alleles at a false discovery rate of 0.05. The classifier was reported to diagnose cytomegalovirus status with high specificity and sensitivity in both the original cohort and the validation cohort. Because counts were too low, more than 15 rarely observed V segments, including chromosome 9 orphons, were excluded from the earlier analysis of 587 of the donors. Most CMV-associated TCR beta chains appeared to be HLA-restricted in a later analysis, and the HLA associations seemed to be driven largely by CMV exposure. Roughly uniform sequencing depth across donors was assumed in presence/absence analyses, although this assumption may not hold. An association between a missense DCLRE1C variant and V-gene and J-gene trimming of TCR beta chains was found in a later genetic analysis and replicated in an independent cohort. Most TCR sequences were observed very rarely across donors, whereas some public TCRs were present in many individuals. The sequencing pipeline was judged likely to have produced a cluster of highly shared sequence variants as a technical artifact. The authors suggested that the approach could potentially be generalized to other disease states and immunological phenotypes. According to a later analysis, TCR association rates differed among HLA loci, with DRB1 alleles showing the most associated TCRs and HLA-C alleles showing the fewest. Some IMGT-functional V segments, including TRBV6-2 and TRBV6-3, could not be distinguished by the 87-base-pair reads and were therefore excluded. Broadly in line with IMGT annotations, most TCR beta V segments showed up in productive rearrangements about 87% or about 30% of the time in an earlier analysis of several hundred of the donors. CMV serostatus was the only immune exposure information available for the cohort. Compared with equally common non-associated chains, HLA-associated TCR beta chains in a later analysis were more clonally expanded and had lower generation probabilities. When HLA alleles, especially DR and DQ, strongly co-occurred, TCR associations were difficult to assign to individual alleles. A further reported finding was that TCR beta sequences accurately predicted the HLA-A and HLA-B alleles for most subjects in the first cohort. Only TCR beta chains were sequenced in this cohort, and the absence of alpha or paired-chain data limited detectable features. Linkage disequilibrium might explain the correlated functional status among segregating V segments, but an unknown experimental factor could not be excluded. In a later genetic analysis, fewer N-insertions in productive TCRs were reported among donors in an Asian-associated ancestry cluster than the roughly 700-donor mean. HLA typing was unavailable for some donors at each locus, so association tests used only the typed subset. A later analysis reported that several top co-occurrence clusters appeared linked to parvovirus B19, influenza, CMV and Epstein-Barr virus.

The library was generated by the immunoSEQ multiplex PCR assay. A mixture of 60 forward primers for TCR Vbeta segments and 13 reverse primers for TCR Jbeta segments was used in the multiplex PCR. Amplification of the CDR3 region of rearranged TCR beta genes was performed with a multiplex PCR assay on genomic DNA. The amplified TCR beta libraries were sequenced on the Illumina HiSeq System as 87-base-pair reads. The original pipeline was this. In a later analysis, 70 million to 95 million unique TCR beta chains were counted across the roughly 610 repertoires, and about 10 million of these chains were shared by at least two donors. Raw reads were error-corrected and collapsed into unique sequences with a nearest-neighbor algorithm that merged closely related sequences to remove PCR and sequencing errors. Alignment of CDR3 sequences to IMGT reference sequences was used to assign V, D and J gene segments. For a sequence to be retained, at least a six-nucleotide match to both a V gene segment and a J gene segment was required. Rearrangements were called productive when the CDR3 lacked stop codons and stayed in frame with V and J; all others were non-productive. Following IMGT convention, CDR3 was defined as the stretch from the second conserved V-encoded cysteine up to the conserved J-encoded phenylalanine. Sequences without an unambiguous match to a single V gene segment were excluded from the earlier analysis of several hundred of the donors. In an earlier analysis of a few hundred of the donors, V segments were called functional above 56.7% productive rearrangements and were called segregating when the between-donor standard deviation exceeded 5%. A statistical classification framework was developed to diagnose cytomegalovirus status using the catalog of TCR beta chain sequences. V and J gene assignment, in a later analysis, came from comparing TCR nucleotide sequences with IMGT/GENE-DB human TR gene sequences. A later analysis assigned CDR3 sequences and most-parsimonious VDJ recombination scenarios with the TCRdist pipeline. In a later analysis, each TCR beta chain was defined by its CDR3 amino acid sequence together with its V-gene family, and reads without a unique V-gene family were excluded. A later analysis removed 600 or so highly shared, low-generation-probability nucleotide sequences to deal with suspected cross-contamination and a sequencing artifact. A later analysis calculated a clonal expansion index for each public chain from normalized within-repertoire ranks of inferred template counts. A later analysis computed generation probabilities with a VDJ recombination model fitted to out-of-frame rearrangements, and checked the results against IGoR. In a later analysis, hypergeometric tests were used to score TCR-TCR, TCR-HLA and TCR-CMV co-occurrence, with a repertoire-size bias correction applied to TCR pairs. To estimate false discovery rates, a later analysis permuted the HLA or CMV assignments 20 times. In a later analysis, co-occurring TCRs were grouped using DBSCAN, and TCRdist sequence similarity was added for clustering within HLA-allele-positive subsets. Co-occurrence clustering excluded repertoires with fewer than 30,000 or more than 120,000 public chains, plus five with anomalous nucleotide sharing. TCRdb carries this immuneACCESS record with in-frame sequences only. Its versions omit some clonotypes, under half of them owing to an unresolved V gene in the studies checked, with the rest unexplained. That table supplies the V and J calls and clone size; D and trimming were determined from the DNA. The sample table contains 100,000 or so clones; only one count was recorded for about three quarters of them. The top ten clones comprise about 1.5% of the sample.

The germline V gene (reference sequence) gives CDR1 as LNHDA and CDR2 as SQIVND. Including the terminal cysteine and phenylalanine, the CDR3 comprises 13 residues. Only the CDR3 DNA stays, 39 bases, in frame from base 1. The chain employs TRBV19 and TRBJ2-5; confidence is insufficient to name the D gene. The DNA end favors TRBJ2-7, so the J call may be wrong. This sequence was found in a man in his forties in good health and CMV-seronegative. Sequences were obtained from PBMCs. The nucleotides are TGTGCCAGTAGTATAGATTGGGACTACGAGCAGTACTTC. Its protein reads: CASSIDWDYEQYF.